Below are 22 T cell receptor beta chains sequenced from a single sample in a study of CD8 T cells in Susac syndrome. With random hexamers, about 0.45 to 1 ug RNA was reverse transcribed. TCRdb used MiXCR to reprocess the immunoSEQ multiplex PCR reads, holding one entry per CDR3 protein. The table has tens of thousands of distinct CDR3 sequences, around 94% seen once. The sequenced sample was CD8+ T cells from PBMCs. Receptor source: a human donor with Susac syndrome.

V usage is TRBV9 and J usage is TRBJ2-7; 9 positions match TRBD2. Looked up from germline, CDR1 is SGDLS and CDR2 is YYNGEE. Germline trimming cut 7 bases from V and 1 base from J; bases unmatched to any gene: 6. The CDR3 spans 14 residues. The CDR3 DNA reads TGTGCCAGCTGTTGCGGGGGGGGTTCCTACGAGCAGTACTTC. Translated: CASCCGGGSYEQYF.

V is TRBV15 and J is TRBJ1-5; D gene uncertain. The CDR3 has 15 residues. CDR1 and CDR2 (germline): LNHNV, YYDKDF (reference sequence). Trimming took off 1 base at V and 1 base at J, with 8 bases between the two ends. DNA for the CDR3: TGTGCCACCAGCAGAGCGGCGGAGAGCAATCAGCCCCAGCATTTT. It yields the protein CATSRAAESNQPQHF.

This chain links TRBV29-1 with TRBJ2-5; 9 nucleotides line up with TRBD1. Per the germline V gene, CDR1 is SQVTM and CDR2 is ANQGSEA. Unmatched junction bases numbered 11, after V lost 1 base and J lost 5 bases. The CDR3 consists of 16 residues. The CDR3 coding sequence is TGCAGCGTTGAAGGCCCGGGGGACAGGGCACGGGAGACCCAGTACTTC. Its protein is CSVEGPGDRARETQYF.

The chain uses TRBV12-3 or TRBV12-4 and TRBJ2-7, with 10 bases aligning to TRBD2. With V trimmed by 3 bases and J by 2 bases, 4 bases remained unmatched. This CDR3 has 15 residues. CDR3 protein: CASSLSSGRPYEQYF. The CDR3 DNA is TGTGCCAGCAGTTTGTCTAGCGGGAGACCCTACGAGCAGTACTTC.

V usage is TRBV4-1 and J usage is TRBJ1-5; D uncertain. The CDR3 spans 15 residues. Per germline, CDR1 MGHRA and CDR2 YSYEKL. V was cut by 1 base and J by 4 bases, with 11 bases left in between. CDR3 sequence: CASSQVPGWNQPQHF. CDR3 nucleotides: TGCGCCAGCAGCCAAGTTCCGGGTTGGAATCAGCCCCAGCATTTT.

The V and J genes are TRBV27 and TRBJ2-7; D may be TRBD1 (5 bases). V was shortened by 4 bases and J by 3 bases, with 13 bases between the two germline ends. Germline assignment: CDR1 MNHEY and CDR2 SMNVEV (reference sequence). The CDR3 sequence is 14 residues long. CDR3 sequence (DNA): TGTGCCAGCAGTTCGCAGGTCAGGGACTACGAGCAGTACTTC. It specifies CASSSQVRDYEQYF.

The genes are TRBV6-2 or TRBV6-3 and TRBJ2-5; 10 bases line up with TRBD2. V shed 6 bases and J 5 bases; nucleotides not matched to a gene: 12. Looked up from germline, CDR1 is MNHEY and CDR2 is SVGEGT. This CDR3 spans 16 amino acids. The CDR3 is CASRNPSSSGGETQYF. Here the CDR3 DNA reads TGTGCCAGCAGAAACCCTTCTTCTAGCGGGGGTGAGACCCAGTACTTC.

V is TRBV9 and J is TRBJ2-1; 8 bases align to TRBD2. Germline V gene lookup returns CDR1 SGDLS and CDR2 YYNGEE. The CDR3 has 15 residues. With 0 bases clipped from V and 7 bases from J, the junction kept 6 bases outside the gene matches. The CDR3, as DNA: TGTGCCAGCAGCGTAGGACGGGGGGGTTTAAATGAGCAGTTCTTC. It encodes CASSVGRGGLNEQFF.

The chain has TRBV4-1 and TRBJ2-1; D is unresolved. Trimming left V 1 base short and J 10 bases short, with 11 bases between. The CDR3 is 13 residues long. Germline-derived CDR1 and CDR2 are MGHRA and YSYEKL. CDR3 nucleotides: TGCGCCAGCAGCCAAGGACGGTTCAGAGAGCAGTTCTTC. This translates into CASSQGRFREQFF.

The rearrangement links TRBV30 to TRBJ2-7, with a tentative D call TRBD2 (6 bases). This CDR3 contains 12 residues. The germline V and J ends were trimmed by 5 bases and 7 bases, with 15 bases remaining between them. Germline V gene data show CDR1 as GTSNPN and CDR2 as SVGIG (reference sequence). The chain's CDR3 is CAWDFGGIEQYF. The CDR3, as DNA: TGTGCCTGGGATTTCGGGGGAATAGAGCAGTACTTC. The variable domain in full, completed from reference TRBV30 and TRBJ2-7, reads SQTIHQWPATLVQPVGSPLSLECTVEGTSNPNLYWYRQAAGRGLQLLFYSVGIGQISSEVPQNLSASRPQDRQFILSSKKLLLSDSGFYLCAWDFGGIEQYFGPGTRLTVT.

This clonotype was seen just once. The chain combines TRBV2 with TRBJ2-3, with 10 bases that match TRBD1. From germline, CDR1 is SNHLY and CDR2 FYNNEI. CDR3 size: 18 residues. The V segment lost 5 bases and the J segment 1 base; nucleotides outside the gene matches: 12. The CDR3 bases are TGTGCCAGCAGTCCCAGGTTGGACAGGGGGACTGGCACAGATACGCAGTATTTT. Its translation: CASSPRLDRGTGTDTQYF.

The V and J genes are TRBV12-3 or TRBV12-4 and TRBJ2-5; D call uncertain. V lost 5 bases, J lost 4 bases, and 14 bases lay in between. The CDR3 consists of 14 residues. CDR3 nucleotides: TGTGCCAGCAGTCATCCCCGGCAGGCAGAGACCCAGTACTTC. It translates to CASSHPRQAETQYF.

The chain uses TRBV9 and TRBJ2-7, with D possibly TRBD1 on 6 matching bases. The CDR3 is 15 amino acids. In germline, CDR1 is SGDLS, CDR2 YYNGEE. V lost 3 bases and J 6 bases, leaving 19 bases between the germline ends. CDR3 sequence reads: CASSAADSPYGEQYF. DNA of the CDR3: TGTGCCAGCAGCGCCGCGGACAGCCCCTACGGCGAGCAGTACTTC.

CDR3 DNA sequence: TGTGCCAGCTCAGGAGGATACACCGGGGAGCTGTTTTTT. Its protein product is CASSGGYTGELFF. This chain links TRBV18 with TRBJ2-2; D may be TRBD2 (5 bases). V lost 5 bases to trimming and J lost 3 bases, with 7 bases between them. Germline CDR1 and CDR2: KGHSH and LQKENI. The CDR3 has 13 residues. Full variable domain (missing parts from reference TRBV18 and TRBJ2-2): NAGVMQNPRHLVRRRGQEARLRCSPMKGHSHVYWYRQLPEEGLKFMVYLQKENIIDESGMPKERFSAEFPKEGPSILRIQQVVRGDSAAYFCASSGGYTGELFFGEGSRLTVL.

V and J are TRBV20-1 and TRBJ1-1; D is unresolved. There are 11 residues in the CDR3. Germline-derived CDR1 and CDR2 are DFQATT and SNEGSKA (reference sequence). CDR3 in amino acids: CIHGISTEAFF. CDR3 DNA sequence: TGCATTCATGGGATTAGCACTGAAGCTTTCTTT.

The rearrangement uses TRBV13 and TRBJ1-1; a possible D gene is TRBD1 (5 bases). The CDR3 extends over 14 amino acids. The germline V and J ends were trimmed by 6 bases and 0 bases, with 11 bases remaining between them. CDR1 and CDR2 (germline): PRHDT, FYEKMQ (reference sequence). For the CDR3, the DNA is TGTGCCAGCAGGACGGGGGGTATGAACACTGAAGCTTTCTTT. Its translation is CASRTGGMNTEAFF.

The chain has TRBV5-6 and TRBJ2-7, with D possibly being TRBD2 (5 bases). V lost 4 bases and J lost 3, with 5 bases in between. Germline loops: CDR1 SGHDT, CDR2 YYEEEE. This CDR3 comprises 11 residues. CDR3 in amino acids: CASSRDYEQYF. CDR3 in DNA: TGTGCCAGCAGCCGGGACTACGAGCAGTACTTC.

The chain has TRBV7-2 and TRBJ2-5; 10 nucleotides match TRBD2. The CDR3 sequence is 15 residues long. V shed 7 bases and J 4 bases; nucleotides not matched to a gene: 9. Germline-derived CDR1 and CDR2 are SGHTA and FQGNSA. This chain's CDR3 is CASIPSGGPGETQYF. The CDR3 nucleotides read TGTGCCAGCATCCCTAGCGGGGGCCCAGGAGAGACCCAGTACTTC. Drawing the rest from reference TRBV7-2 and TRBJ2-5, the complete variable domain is GAGVSQSPSNKVTEKGKDVELRCDPISGHTALYWYRQSLGQGLEFLIYFQGNSAPDKSGLPSDRFSAERTGGSVSTLTIQRTQQEDSAVYLCASIPSGGPGETQYFGPGTRLLVL.

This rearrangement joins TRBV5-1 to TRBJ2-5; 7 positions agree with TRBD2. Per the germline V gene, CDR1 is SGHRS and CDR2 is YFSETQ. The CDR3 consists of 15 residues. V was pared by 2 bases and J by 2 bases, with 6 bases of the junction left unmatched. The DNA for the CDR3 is TGCGCCAGCAGCTTTACAGCGGGACCGCAAGAGACCCAGTACTTC. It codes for CASSFTAGPQETQYF.

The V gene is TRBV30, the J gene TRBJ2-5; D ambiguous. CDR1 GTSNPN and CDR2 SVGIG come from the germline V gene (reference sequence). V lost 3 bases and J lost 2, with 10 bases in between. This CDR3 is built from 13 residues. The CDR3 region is CAWSPALQETQYF. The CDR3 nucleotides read TGTGCCTGGAGCCCAGCGTTGCAAGAGACCCAGTACTTC.

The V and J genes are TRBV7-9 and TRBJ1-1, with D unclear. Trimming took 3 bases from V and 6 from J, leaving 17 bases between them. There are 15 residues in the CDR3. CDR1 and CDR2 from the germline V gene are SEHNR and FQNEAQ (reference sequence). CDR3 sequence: CASSFSDRAKPEAFF. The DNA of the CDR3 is TGTGCCAGCAGCTTTTCGGATCGAGCAAAACCTGAAGCTTTCTTT.

The CDR3 DNA follows: TGTGCCAGCAGCTTAAGGGCTAGCGGGGCCTACGAGCAGTACTTC. Translating gives CASSLRASGAYEQYF. The rearrangement uses TRBV7-2 and TRBJ2-7, with 9 nucleotides matching TRBD2. CDR1 and CDR2 from the germline V gene are SGHTA and FQGNSA. The V segment lost 2 bases and the J segment 2 bases; nucleotides outside the gene matches: 4. This CDR3 is built from 15 residues. Drawing the rest from reference TRBV7-2 and TRBJ2-7, the complete variable domain is GAGVSQSPSNKVTEKGKDVELRCDPISGHTALYWYRQSLGQGLEFLIYFQGNSAPDKSGLPSDRFSAERTGGSVSTLTIQRTQQEDSAVYLCASSLRASGAYEQYFGPGTRLTVT.